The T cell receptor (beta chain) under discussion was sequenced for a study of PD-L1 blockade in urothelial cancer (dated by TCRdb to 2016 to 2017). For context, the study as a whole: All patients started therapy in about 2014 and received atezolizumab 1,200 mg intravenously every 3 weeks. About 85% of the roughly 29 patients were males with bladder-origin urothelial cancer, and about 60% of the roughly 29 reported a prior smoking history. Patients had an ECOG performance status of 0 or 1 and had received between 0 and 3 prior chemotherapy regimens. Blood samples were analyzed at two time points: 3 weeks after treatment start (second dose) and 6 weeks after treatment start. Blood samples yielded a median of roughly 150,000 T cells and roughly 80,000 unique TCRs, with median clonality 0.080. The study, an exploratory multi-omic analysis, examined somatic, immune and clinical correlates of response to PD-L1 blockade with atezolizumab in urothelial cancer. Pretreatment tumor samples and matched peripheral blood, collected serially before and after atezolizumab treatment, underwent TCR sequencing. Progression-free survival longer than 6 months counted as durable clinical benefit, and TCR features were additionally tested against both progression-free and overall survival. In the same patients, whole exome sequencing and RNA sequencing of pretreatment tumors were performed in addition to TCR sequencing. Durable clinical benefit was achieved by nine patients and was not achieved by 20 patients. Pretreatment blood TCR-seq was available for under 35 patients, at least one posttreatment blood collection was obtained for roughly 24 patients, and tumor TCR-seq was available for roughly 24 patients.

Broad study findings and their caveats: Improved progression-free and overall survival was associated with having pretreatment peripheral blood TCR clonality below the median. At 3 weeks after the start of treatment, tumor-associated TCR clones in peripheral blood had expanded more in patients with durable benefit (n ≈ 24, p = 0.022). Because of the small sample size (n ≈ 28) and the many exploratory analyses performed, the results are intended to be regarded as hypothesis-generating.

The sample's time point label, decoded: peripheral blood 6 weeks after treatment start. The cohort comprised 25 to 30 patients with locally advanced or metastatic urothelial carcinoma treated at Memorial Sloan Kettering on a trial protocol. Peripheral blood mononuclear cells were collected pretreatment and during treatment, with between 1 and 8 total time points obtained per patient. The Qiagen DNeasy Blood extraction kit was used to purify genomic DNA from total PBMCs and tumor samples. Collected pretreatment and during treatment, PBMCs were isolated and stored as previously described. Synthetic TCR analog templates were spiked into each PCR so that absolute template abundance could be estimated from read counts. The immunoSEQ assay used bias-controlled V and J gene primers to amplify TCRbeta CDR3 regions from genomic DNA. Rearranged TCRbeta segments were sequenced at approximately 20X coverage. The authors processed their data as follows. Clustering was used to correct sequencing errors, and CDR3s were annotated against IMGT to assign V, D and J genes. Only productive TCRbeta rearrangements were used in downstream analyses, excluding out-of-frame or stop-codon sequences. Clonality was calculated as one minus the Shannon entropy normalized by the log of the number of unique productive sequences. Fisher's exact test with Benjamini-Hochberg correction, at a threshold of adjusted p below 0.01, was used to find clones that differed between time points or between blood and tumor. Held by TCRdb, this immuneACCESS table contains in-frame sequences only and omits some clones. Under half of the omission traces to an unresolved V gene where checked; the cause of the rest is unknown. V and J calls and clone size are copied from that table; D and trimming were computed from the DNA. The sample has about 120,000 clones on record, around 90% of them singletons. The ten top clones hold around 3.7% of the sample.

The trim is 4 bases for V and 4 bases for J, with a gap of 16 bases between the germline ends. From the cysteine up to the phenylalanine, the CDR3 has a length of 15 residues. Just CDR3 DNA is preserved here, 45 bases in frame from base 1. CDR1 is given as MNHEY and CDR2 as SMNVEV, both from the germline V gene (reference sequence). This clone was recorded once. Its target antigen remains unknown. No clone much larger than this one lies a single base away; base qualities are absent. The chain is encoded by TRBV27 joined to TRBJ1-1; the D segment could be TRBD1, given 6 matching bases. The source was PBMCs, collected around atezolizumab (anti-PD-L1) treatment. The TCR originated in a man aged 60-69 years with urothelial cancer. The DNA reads TGTGCCAGCAGTTCAGCCAAAGGGGGATTCACTGAAGCTTTCTTT. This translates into CASSSAKGGFTEAFF.